These 22 T cell receptor beta chains were all obtained from the same sample, sequenced in a study of T cell changes during pregnancy in multiple sclerosis. Using immunoSEQ multiplex PCR, the repertoire was profiled, and TCRdb retains in-frame clones only, with some absent. The table records about 100,000 clones, around 93% of them present only once. Material: peripheral blood, obtained after pregnancy. The receptors here all came from a female donor with multiple sclerosis, enrolled in a pregnancy study.

This clone was detected only once. The chain carries TRBV5-1 and TRBJ1-2; 9 bases are a match to TRBD1. CDR1 is SGHRS and CDR2 is YFSETQ in the germline V gene. J gave up 4 bases and V 4 bases, and 8 bases lay outside the gene matches. This CDR3 has 15 residues. CDR3 nucleotide sequence: TGCGCCAGCAGCGGAGGGACAGGGAGGGTCTATGGCTACACCTTC. This gives the protein CASSGGTGRVYGYTF. Together with reference TRBV5-1 and TRBJ1-2, the CDR3 gives the full variable domain: KAGVTQTPRYLIKTRGQQVTLSCSPISGHRSVSWYQQTPGQGLQFLFEYFSETQRNKGNFPGRFSGRQFSNSRSEMNVSTLELGDSALYLCASSGGTGRVYGYTFGSGTRLTVV.

The genes are TRBV2 and TRBJ2-7; 7 bases line up with TRBD2. CDR1 is SNHLY, CDR2 FYNNEI, per germline. CDR3 length equals 15 residues. V dropped 1 base and J dropped 1; count of bases not matched to a gene: 4. CDR3 sequence: CASSEVWRESYEQYF. The CDR3 bases are TGTGCCAGCAGTGAAGTTTGGCGGGAGTCCTACGAGCAGTACTTC. Variable domain in full (rest from reference TRBV2 and TRBJ2-7): EPEVTQTPSHQVTQMGQEVILRCVPISNHLYFYWYRQILGQKVEFLVSFYNNEISEKSEIFDDQFSVERPDGSNFTLKIRSTKLEDSAMYFCASSEVWRESYEQYFGPGTRLTVT.

The chain links TRBV7-2 to TRBJ2-2; D call uncertain. The V and J ends lost 5 bases and 3 bases respectively, with 13 bases between them. Looked up from germline, CDR1 is SGHTA and CDR2 is FQGNSA. This CDR3 has 15 residues. CDR3: CASSPGASDTGELFF. Written as DNA, the CDR3 is TGTGCCAGCAGCCCCGGAGCGAGTGACACCGGGGAGCTGTTTTTT.

This chain links TRBV9 with TRBJ1-6, with D hard to call. The germline V gene encodes CDR1 SGDLS and CDR2 YYNGEE. V dropped 4 bases and J dropped 3 bases, with 11 bases sitting between them. The CDR3 consists of 15 residues. CDR3 region: CASSPTANYNSPLHF. The CDR3 nucleotides are TGTGCCAGCAGCCCTACAGCCAACTATAATTCACCCCTCCACTTT. Full variable domain (outside the CDR3, taken from reference TRBV9 and TRBJ1-6): DSGVTQTPKHLITATGQRVTLRCSPRSGDLSVYWYQQSLDQGLQFLIQYYNGEERAKGNILERFSAQQFPDLHSELNLSSLELGDSALYFCASSPTANYNSPLHFGNGTRLTVT.

CDR3 DNA: TGTGCCAGCAGCTTAGGAGGGGGCCCCACCGGGGAGCTGTTTTTT. Translating it yields CASSLGGGPTGELFF. The rearrangement links TRBV7-2 to TRBJ2-2, with 7 bases aligning to TRBD1. V was clipped by 1 base and J by 4 bases; unmatched bases: 3. Germline CDR1 SGHTA, CDR2 FQGNSA. There are 15 residues in the CDR3.

This chain connects TRBV14 to TRBJ2-2; a possible D gene is TRBD2 (5 bases). Trimming shortened V by 2 bases and J by 7 bases, and 11 bases separated the two germline ends. CDR1 is SGHDN and CDR2 is FVKESK in the germline V gene. The CDR3 is 14 amino acids. CDR3 sequence: CASSQTGISGELFF. DNA for the CDR3: TGTGCCAGCAGCCAAACGGGGATCAGCGGGGAGCTGTTTTTT.

The chain links TRBV4-1 to TRBJ1-6; no definite D call. V shed 4 bases and J shed 2 bases, with 12 bases lying between them. This CDR3 has 16 residues. Germline values: CDR1 MGHRA, CDR2 YSYEKL. The CDR3 DNA reads TGCGCCAGCAGCCCCTCCGGTACGCCCTATAATTCACCCCTCCACTTT. Protein product: CASSPSGTPYNSPLHF.

The rearrangement uses TRBV30 and TRBJ1-2, with D hard to call. Per germline, CDR1 GTSNPN and CDR2 SVGIG (reference sequence). V was trimmed by 2 bases and J by 4 bases, leaving 11 bases between them. CDR3 length: 13 amino acids. CDR3 nucleotide sequence: TGTGCCTGGAGTCCCGGGGTGGGCTATGGCTACACCTTC. Protein product: CAWSPGVGYGYTF.

The rearrangement joins TRBV7-9 to TRBJ2-5, with D possibly being TRBD2 (5 bases). The ends were cut back, 3 bases at V and 1 base at J, with 9 bases in the middle. Germline CDR1 SEHNR, CDR2 FQNEAQ (reference sequence). The CDR3 spans 14 residues. The CDR3 DNA is TGTGCCAGCAGCTTCTCTCGGGGCCAAGAGACCCAGTACTTC. It specifies CASSFSRGQETQYF.

The chain is built from TRBV29-1 and TRBJ2-1; 10 bases line up with TRBD2. CDR1 and CDR2 from the germline V gene are SQVTM and ANQGSEA. Unmatched junction bases numbered 11, after V lost 4 bases and J lost 8 bases. The CDR3 sequence is 15 residues long. Here the CDR3 DNA reads TGCAGCGTTGGTGGGAGCGGGGGGGGCCGGGATGAGCAGTTCTTC. Its translation: CSVGGSGGGRDEQFF.

CDR3 DNA sequence: TGTGCCAGCAGCTTAGGTGCCAGCGGGGGGGCCTATGAGACCCAGTACTTC. Encoded protein: CASSLGASGGAYETQYF. The J gene is TRBJ2-5, the V gene TRBV11-2, with 10 bases matching TRBD2. J was trimmed by 5 bases and V by 1 base; bases with no gene match: 10. Germline V lookup: CDR1 SGHAT, CDR2 FQNNGV. CDR3 length equals 17 residues.

The V and J genes are TRBV10-3 and TRBJ2-7; D remains unclear. Trimming removed 2 bases at V and 4 bases at J, with 6 bases between. Germline CDR1 reads ENHRY; CDR2 reads SYGVKD. The CDR3 extends over 12 amino acids. CDR3 coding DNA: TGTGCCATCAGTGAGGTCAGTTACGAGCAGTACTTC. It is translated as CAISEVSYEQYF.

This clone has just a few counts. The chain uses TRBV6-5 and TRBJ1-5; TRBD1 matches at 10 bases. The germline CDR1 and CDR2 sequences are MNHEY and SVGAGI. The CDR3 spans 14 residues. V was clipped by 10 bases and J by 5 bases; unmatched bases: 8. CDR3 sequence: CATKSTGGYQPQHF. The DNA of the CDR3 is TGTGCCACCAAATCGACAGGGGGCTATCAGCCCCAGCATTTT.

The rearrangement links TRBV28 to TRBJ2-1; 9 bases are a match to TRBD2. CDR3 length: 20 amino acids. Germline V gene data show CDR1 as MDHEN and CDR2 as SYDVKM. Trimming cost V 4 bases and J 1 base; bases outside gene matches: 17. The CDR3: CASSYPVWAGGPTSYNEQFF. CDR3 coding DNA: TGTGCCAGCAGTTACCCGGTTTGGGCGGGAGGGCCAACGTCCTACAATGAGCAGTTCTTC.

The V gene is TRBV9, the J gene TRBJ1-5; maybe TRBD1 (6 bases). V gave up 0 bases and J gave up 7 bases, with 14 bases separating them. The CDR3 length is 15 residues. Germline V gives CDR1 SGDLS, CDR2 YYNGEE. The CDR3 sequence is CASSVGDVGGQPQHF. The DNA for the CDR3 is TGTGCCAGCAGCGTAGGGGACGTAGGGGGACAGCCCCAGCATTTT.

The CDR3 coding sequence is TGTGCCAGCAGCGTAGCTAGTGGGCGGGGGTGGAATGAGCAGTTCTTC. This translates into CASSVASGRGWNEQFF. The chain has TRBV9 and TRBJ2-1, with TRBD2 identical over 7 bases. From germline, CDR1 is SGDLS and CDR2 YYNGEE. J was trimmed by 7 bases and V by 0 bases; bases with no gene match: 10. The length of the CDR3 is 16 residues.

In this sample, this clone turned up once. The V call is TRBV7-3, the J call TRBJ2-2, with 9 bases matching TRBD2. Unmatched junction bases numbered 0, after V lost 5 bases and J lost 5 bases. Germline assignment: CDR1 SGHTA and CDR2 FQGTGA. This CDR3 has 13 amino acids. This CDR3 is CASSLAGTGELFF. The CDR3 bases are TGTGCCAGCAGCCTAGCGGGGACCGGGGAGCTGTTTTTT.

V and J are TRBV7-2 and TRBJ2-1; D gene uncertain. V shed 1 base and J shed 9 bases, with 10 bases lying between them. CDR3 length: 13 amino acids. The germline V gene encodes CDR1 SGHTA and CDR2 FQGNSA. This CDR3 reads CASSLGWAGEQFF. The CDR3 bases are TGTGCCAGCAGCTTAGGGTGGGCCGGTGAGCAGTTCTTC. Together with reference TRBV7-2 and TRBJ2-1, the CDR3 gives the full variable domain: GAGVSQSPSNKVTEKGKDVELRCDPISGHTALYWYRQSLGQGLEFLIYFQGNSAPDKSGLPSDRFSAERTGGSVSTLTIQRTQQEDSAVYLCASSLGWAGEQFFGPGTRLTVL.

The chain combines TRBV25-1 with TRBJ2-1; 7 bases map to TRBD1. Per the germline V gene, CDR1 is MGHDK and CDR2 is SYGVNS. The CDR3 is 15 amino acids. Unmatched junction bases numbered 7, after V lost 1 base and J lost 7 bases. CDR3 in DNA: TGTGCCAGCAGTGAATGGACAGGCGCGTGGAATGAGCAGTTCTTC. Protein product: CASSEWTGAWNEQFF.

The J gene is TRBJ1-2, the V gene TRBV30, with a weak D call TRBD1 (5 bases). Germline lookup yields CDR1 GTSNPN and CDR2 SVGIG (reference sequence). V lost 0 bases to trimming and J lost 4 bases, with 15 bases between them. The CDR3 loop spans 15 amino acids. The CDR3 bases are TGTGCCTGGAGTGTACTGGGGGGAAAATCCTATGGCTACACCTTC. Protein product: CAWSVLGGKSYGYTF.

The V and J genes are TRBV6-5 and TRBJ1-5; 12 bases match TRBD1. The CDR3 sequence is 15 residues long. In germline, CDR1 is MNHEY, CDR2 SVGAGI. Unmatched junction bases numbered 7, after V lost 6 bases and J lost 7 bases. CDR3 loop: CASRPGQGAWQPQHF. In nucleotides, the CDR3 is TGTGCCAGCAGACCGGGACAGGGGGCTTGGCAGCCCCAGCATTTT.

The gene calls are TRBV9 and TRBJ2-1, with 7 bases fitting TRBD1. V lost 0 bases to trimming and J lost 5 bases; unmatched junction nucleotides: 2. The CDR3 has 14 amino acids. Germline values: CDR1 SGDLS, CDR2 YYNGEE. This chain's CDR3 is CASSVVGTDNEQFF. The DNA of the CDR3 is TGTGCCAGCAGCGTAGTCGGGACAGACAATGAGCAGTTCTTC.